This T cell receptor beta chain was sequenced for a study of patients and donors after allogeneic stem cell transplantation. V was cut by 4 bases and J by 3 bases, with 13 bases left in between. The CDR3 has 15 residues. Germline loops: CDR1 SGHRS, CDR2 YFSETQ. TCRdb recomputed calls from the RT-PCR reads with MiXCR, one row per CDR3 protein. Of about a million distinct CDR3 sequences in the sample, about 20% were seen once. This clonotype was recorded a few times. V and J are TRBV5-1 and TRBJ2-2; D may be TRBD1 (5 bases). The clonotype was recovered from a human donor who was either an allogeneic HSCT recipient or a stem cell or donor lymphocyte infusion donor (not recorded which). It is not recorded whose cells these are; they may come from a transplant donor. The material sequenced was blood, either unsorted or a sorted T cell fraction (not recorded which). The CDR3 sequence is CASSVGQGYTGELFF. The CDR3 DNA reads TGCGCCAGCAGCGTAGGACAAGGCTACACCGGGGAGCTGTTTTTT.